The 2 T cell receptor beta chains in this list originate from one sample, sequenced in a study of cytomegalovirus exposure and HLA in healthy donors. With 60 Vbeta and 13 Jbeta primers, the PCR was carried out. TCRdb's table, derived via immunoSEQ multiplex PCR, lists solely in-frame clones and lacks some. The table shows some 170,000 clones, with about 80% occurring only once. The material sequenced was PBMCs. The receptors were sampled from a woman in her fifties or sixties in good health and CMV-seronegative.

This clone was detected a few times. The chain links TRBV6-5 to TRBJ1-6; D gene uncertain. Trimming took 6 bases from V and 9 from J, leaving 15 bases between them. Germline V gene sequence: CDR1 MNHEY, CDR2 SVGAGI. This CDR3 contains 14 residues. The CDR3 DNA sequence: TGTGCCAGCAGGGGAGACGCCGATCGTTCACCCCTCCACTTT. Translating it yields CASRGDADRSPLHF.

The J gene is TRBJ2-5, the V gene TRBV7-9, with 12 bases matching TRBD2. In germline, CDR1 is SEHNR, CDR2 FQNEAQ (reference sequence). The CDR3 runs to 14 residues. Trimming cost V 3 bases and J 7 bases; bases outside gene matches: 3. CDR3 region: CASSLASGGATQYF. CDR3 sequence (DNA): TGTGCCAGCAGCTTGGCTAGCGGGGGGGCGACCCAGTACTTC.